Below are 30 T cell receptor beta chains sequenced from a single sample in a study of T-cell reconstitution after alpha-beta-depleted transplantation in children. A TCRbeta library incorporating unique molecular identifiers was prepared. TCRdb re-called the PCR reads through MiXCR, storing one row per CDR3 protein. This sample has roughly 790,000 distinct CDR3 sequences, with roughly 16% found just once. Specimen: PBMCs, mostly from graft donor cells, collected 360 days after TCRalphabeta/CD19-depleted stem cell transplant. Receptors originate from a male patient aged 10 to 17 who had a stem cell transplant for acute lymphoblastic leukemia, so the T cells may come from the graft donor.

This clonotype was observed a few times. The V gene is TRBV20-1, the J gene TRBJ1-4; no firm D call. Germline V CDR1 and CDR2: DFQATT, SNEGSKA (reference sequence). V lost 3 bases and J 0 bases, leaving 11 bases between the germline ends. The CDR3 runs 15 residues. The CDR3 protein is CSASPLPPTNEKLFF. In DNA, the CDR3 is TGCAGTGCTAGCCCTCTCCCACCAACTAATGAAAAACTGTTTTTT.

The rearrangement joins TRBV15 to TRBJ2-7; D perhaps matches TRBD1 (6 bases). There are 12 residues in the CDR3. Deletions cut 5 bases from V and 3 bases from J, with 8 bases between. Germline V gives CDR1 LNHNV, CDR2 YYDKDF (reference sequence). CDR3 loop: CATSAQGYEQYF. CDR3 bases: TGTGCCACCAGCGCACAGGGCTACGAGCAGTACTTC.

In its sample, this clonotype was seen many times. The V gene is TRBV20-1, the J gene TRBJ2-3; D remains ambiguous. This CDR3 region has 13 residues. V lost 1 base to trimming and J lost 0 bases, with 5 bases between them. CDR1 is DFQATT, CDR2 SNEGSKA, per germline (reference sequence). The CDR3 is CSARGVSTDTQYF. DNA of the CDR3: TGCAGTGCTAGAGGAGTTAGCACAGATACGCAGTATTTT.

In this sample, this clonotype turned up a few times. The rearrangement uses TRBV4-1 and TRBJ1-5; D remains ambiguous. Germline V CDR1 and CDR2: MGHRA, YSYEKL. The V end was cut by 0 bases, the J end by 4 bases, with 10 bases between. The CDR3 sequence is 15 residues long. The CDR3 loop is CASSQEVTLNQPQHF. In DNA form, the CDR3 reads TGCGCCAGCAGCCAAGAGGTAACCCTTAATCAGCCCCAGCATTTT.

V gene TRBV7-9 combines with J gene TRBJ2-2; 7 bases match TRBD2. V shed 4 bases and J 4 bases; nucleotides not matched to a gene: 12. The germline V gene has CDR1 SEHNR and CDR2 FQNEAQ (reference sequence). The CDR3 extends over 17 amino acids. CDR3 sequence (DNA): TGTGCCAGCAGCTCGAGGAGGACTAGAACATGCACCGGGGAGCTGTTTTTT. As protein: CASSSRRTRTCTGELFF.

The table lists this clonotype with a few counts. Here the CDR3 reads CASSLASLSYNEQFF. The CDR3, as DNA: TGCGCCAGCAGCTTGGCCAGCCTCTCCTACAATGAGCAGTTCTTC. The chain links TRBV5-1 to TRBJ2-1; no reliable D call. CDR1 and CDR2 from the germline V gene are SGHRS and YFSETQ. This CDR3 comprises 15 residues. Trimming shortened V by 0 bases and J by 0 bases, and 7 bases separated the two germline ends.

The chain couples TRBV4-2 to TRBJ1-5; the D gene is possibly TRBD1 (5 bases). The germline V gene encodes CDR1 LGHNA and CDR2 YNFKEQ. The CDR3 covers 15 residues. V was clipped by 0 bases and J by 1 base, with 7 bases between them. As DNA, the CDR3 is TGTGCCAGCAGCCAAGAGGAGGGGAGCAATCAGCCCCAGCATTTT. Translating it yields CASSQEEGSNQPQHF.

Ten or more counts support this clonotype. This chain joins TRBV5-1 and TRBJ2-1; D is perhaps TRBD2 (5 bases). The CDR3 runs to 12 residues. Germline V gene sequence: CDR1 SGHRS, CDR2 YFSETQ. V was cut by 0 bases and J by 9 bases, with 7 bases left in between. This CDR3 is CASSLEGVEQFF. The DNA for the CDR3 is TGCGCCAGCAGCTTGGAGGGAGTTGAGCAGTTCTTC.

The gene calls are TRBV29-1 and TRBJ2-7, with 7 positions matching TRBD1. The CDR3 totals 11 residues. J was trimmed by 6 bases and V by 6 bases; bases with no gene match: 5. Germline V CDR1 and CDR2: SQVTM, ANQGSEA. CDR3 region: CSVTGAAEQYF. As DNA, the CDR3 is TGCAGCGTCACAGGGGCCGCCGAGCAGTACTTC.

This clonotype was picked up many times. This chain uses TRBV5-1 with TRBJ1-1; a weak D match, TRBD1 (5 bases). V was cut by 4 bases and J by 4 bases, with 17 bases left in between. This CDR3 comprises 15 residues. The germline V gene has CDR1 SGHRS and CDR2 YFSETQ. The CDR3 DNA follows: TGCGCCAGCAGCCCCGGGACGTTCATAACCACTGAAGCTTTCTTT. As protein: CASSPGTFITTEAFF.

This chain joins TRBV4-1 and TRBJ1-1, with D possibly matching TRBD1 (5 bases). The CDR3 length is 14 residues. Per the germline V gene, CDR1 is MGHRA and CDR2 is YSYEKL. V lost 0 bases to trimming and J lost 4 bases, with 9 bases between them. This CDR3 is CASSQEGVITEAFF. The CDR3, as DNA: TGCGCCAGCAGCCAAGAAGGGGTGATCACTGAAGCTTTCTTT.

This clonotype has just one count. The rearrangement links TRBV2 to TRBJ1-2; a weak D match, TRBD1 (5 bases). The CDR3 has 14 residues. The germline V gene encodes CDR1 SNHLY and CDR2 FYNNEI. Trimming took off 6 bases at V and 3 bases at J, with 14 bases between the two ends. The CDR3 DNA reads TGTGCCAGCAGGGAGGGGAGGGGAGACTATGGCTACACCTTC. Translating it yields CASREGRGDYGYTF.

V is TRBV19 and J is TRBJ2-1; no clear D. The germline V gene has CDR1 LNHDA and CDR2 SQIVND (reference sequence). The CDR3 covers 15 residues. V lost 5 bases to trimming and J lost 3 bases, with 14 bases between them. CDR3 sequence: CASSASQTGYNEQFF. The CDR3 DNA follows: TGTGCCAGTAGTGCCTCTCAGACCGGCTACAATGAGCAGTTCTTC.

The chain couples TRBV15 to TRBJ2-3, with D perhaps TRBD1 or TRBD2 (5 bases each). This CDR3 region has 15 residues. V lost 5 bases to trimming and J lost 1 base, with 13 bases between them. CDR1 is LNHNV and CDR2 is YYDKDF in the germline V gene (reference sequence). The CDR3 region is CATSPRDPRTDTQYF. The CDR3 DNA reads TGTGCCACCAGCCCCCGGGACCCTCGCACAGATACGCAGTATTTT.

This clonotype was observed a handful of times. The rearrangement joins TRBV20-1 to TRBJ1-2, with a weak D call TRBD1 (6 bases). CDR1 is DFQATT and CDR2 is SNEGSKA in the germline V gene (reference sequence). Between the trimmed V and J ends, which lost 6 bases and 0 bases, there was a span of 17 bases. The CDR3 is 15 residues long. CDR3 region: CSAQGGAGANYGYTF. DNA for the CDR3: TGCAGTGCCCAAGGGGGGGCAGGGGCTAACTATGGCTACACCTTC.

The CDR3 nucleotides read TGTGCCAGCAGCCTCGGACAGGGGACGACACAAGAGACCCAGTACTTC. Its protein product is CASSLGQGTTQETQYF. The chain uses TRBV7-9 and TRBJ2-5; 9 nucleotides line up with TRBD1. The germline CDR1 and CDR2 sequences are SEHNR and FQNEAQ (reference sequence). The CDR3 consists of 16 residues. V was clipped by 5 bases and J by 2 bases; unmatched bases: 9.

The chain recombines TRBV3-1 with TRBJ2-7; maybe TRBD1 (5 bases). Germline V gene data show CDR1 as LGHDT and CDR2 as YNNKEL (reference sequence). The CDR3 extends over 13 amino acids. V gave up 4 bases and J gave up 3 bases, with 10 bases separating them. The CDR3 is CASSPTAFYEQYF. In DNA, the CDR3 is TGTGCCAGCAGCCCGACAGCATTCTACGAGCAGTACTTC.

Many counts were recorded for this clonotype. As DNA, the CDR3 is TGTGCCAGCAGTGTGAAACGACTAGCGGGAGGACATAATGAGCAGTTCTTC. Translated: CASSVKRLAGGHNEQFF. This chain joins TRBV27 and TRBJ2-1; 13 bases line up with TRBD2. V lost 5 bases and J lost 7; bases outside the gene matches: 11. Per the germline V gene, CDR1 is MNHEY and CDR2 is SMNVEV (reference sequence). This CDR3 is built from 17 residues.

This clonotype was counted many times. The rearrangement links TRBV7-3 to TRBJ2-5; tentative D call: TRBD2 (6 bases). The CDR3 has 14 amino acids. The V gene lost 2 bases and the J gene lost 5 bases, with 12 bases spanning the gap. Per the germline V gene, CDR1 is SGHTA and CDR2 is FQGTGA. CDR3 region: CASSLAGFGETQYF. The CDR3 DNA reads as TGTGCCAGCAGCTTAGCGGGATTTGGTGAGACCCAGTACTTC.

This clonotype showed up just a few times. The V and J genes are TRBV21-1 and TRBJ2-7. TRBV21-1 is tagged as a pseudogene. This CDR3 comprises 16 residues. CDR3 nucleotides: TGTGCCAGCAGCAAAGTAGAAGCAGGACCTTCCTACGAGCAGTACTTC. It encodes CASSKVEAGPSYEQYF.

This clonotype showed up just a few times. The V call is TRBV28, the J call TRBJ2-1, with 12 positions matching TRBD1. J lost 7 bases, V lost 8 bases, and 6 bases had no gene match. Germline V gene data show CDR1 as MDHEN and CDR2 as SYDVKM. The CDR3 spans 14 residues. CDR3: CASGGDRGLNEQFF. CDR3 DNA: TGTGCCAGCGGGGGGGACAGGGGGCTTAATGAGCAGTTCTTC.

The V gene is TRBV5-1, the J gene TRBJ2-7, with D perhaps matching TRBD1 (6 bases). This CDR3 has 15 residues. Germline CDR1 SGHRS, CDR2 YFSETQ. Trimming cost V 0 bases and J 5 bases, with 15 bases left between them. CDR3 region: CASSLGYREINEQYF. DNA for the CDR3: TGCGCCAGCAGCTTGGGGTACAGGGAGATCAACGAGCAGTACTTC.

The V and J genes are TRBV4-1 and TRBJ2-3; D call uncertain. The CDR3 totals 14 residues. The germline V gene encodes CDR1 MGHRA and CDR2 YSYEKL. Trimming took 1 base from V and 8 from J, leaving 13 bases between them. In DNA, the CDR3 is TGCGCCAGCAGCCAAGGTCGAGTTATCGGTACGCAGTATTTT. Amino acids: CASSQGRVIGTQYF.

The J gene is TRBJ2-3, the V gene TRBV18, with D possibly TRBD1 on 6 matching bases. The CDR3 is made up of 20 amino acids. With 6 bases removed from V and 0 bases from J, the gap between germline ends came to 28 bases. CDR1 is KGHSH, CDR2 LQKENI, per germline. For the CDR3, the DNA is TGTGCCAGCTCTCACCAACGCATCGGGACACCATCAACCAGCACAGATACGCAGTATTTT. Its protein product is CASSHQRIGTPSTSTDTQYF.

This chain's CDR3 is CASSLVVAGNEQFF. The CDR3 DNA reads TGTGCCAGCAGCTTAGTTGTAGCGGGCAATGAGCAGTTCTTC. The chain employs TRBV7-2 and TRBJ2-1; 7 bases align to TRBD2. Germline CDR1 and CDR2: SGHTA and FQGNSA. With 1 base clipped from V and 6 bases from J, the junction kept 3 bases outside the gene matches. The length of the CDR3 is 14 residues. The full variable domain, rest sourced from reference TRBV7-2 and TRBJ2-1, is GAGVSQSPSNKVTEKGKDVELRCDPISGHTALYWYRQSLGQGLEFLIYFQGNSAPDKSGLPSDRFSAERTGGSVSTLTIQRTQQEDSAVYLCASSLVVAGNEQFFGPGTRLTVL.

This clonotype was recorded a few times. The chain couples TRBV3-1 to TRBJ1-1; D remains ambiguous. The ends were cut back, 1 base at V and 1 base at J, with 10 bases in the middle. This CDR3 is 15 amino acids long. Germline CDR1 reads LGHDT; CDR2 reads YNNKEL (reference sequence). CDR3 DNA sequence: TGTGCCAGCAGCCAAGTCGGCCGGACGAACACTGAAGCTTTCTTT. The encoded protein is CASSQVGRTNTEAFF.

This clonotype occurred many times. The rearrangement joins TRBV20-1 to TRBJ1-2; perhaps TRBD1 as D (5 bases). Germline values: CDR1 DFQATT, CDR2 SNEGSKA (reference sequence). The CDR3 sequence is 14 residues long. Trimming stripped 3 bases from V and 6 bases from J, with 17 bases between. CDR3 nucleotides: TGCAGTGCTAGTCGTCCGGGACGGACCAATGGCTACACCTTC. Translated, it gives CSASRPGRTNGYTF.

This clonotype was observed a handful of times. The V gene is TRBV5-1, the J gene TRBJ2-3, with 15 bases fitting TRBD2. This CDR3 has 16 amino acids. Germline CDR1 is SGHRS and CDR2 is YFSETQ. J lost 1 base, V lost 5 bases, and 2 bases had no gene match. The CDR3 bases are TGCGCCAGCAGTCGGACTAGCGGGAGGGGCACAGATACGCAGTATTTT. This translates into CASSRTSGRGTDTQYF. Drawing the rest from reference TRBV5-1 and TRBJ2-3, the complete variable domain is KAGVTQTPRYLIKTRGQQVTLSCSPISGHRSVSWYQQTPGQGLQFLFEYFSETQRNKGNFPGRFSGRQFSNSRSEMNVSTLELGDSALYLCASSRTSGRGTDTQYFGPGTRLTVL.

The chain is built from TRBV6-1 and TRBJ2-1, with TRBD2 matching over 9 bases. CDR1 is MNHNS, CDR2 SASEGT, per germline. The CDR3 runs to 13 residues. Trimming took 8 bases from V and 4 from J; bases not matched to a gene: 3. The chain's CDR3 is CASRTSAYNEQFF. The CDR3 DNA sequence: TGTGCCAGCCGGACTAGCGCTTACAATGAGCAGTTCTTC.

V usage is TRBV7-6 and J usage is TRBJ2-1; 7 bases fit TRBD1. The CDR3 consists of 15 residues. Trimming cost V 10 bases and J 4 bases; bases outside gene matches: 13. CDR1 is SGHVS, CDR2 FNYEAQ, per germline. The CDR3 DNA sequence: TGTGCCACCCGGGACAGCTCTTCCAATTACAATGAGCAGTTCTTC. Protein: CATRDSSSNYNEQFF.